These 4 T cell receptor beta chains originate from one sample sequenced in a study of T cell changes during pregnancy in multiple sclerosis. The table came from immunoSEQ multiplex PCR; TCRdb's copy has only in-frame clones and leaves some out. The data show around 55,000 clones, around 94% seen once. The input for sequencing was CD8+ T cells from peripheral blood mononuclear cells, taken in the third trimester of pregnancy. The receptors were gathered from a female donor with multiple sclerosis, enrolled in a pregnancy study.

This clone was picked up one time. The chain uses TRBV5-1 and TRBJ2-2; tentative D call: TRBD2 (5 bases). CDR3 length: 19 residues. Per germline, CDR1 SGHRS and CDR2 YFSETQ. V dropped 0 bases and J dropped 0 bases, with 18 bases sitting between them. The CDR3 DNA is TGCGCCAGCAGCTTGGAAGGTTTATTGTGGGAGTCGAACACCGGGGAGCTGTTTTTT. This codes for CASSLEGLLWESNTGELFF.

The rearrangement links TRBV6-1 to TRBJ2-7; the match to TRBD1 covers 8 bases. CDR1 and CDR2 from the germline V gene are MNHNS and SASEGT. The V and J ends lost 1 base and 2 bases, in that order; junction bases with no gene match: 7. This CDR3 has 16 amino acids. This CDR3 is CASSEGTGRFPYEQYF. CDR3 DNA: TGTGCCAGCAGTGAAGGGACAGGGAGATTTCCCTACGAGCAGTACTTC.

V is TRBV7-9 and J is TRBJ2-3, with no clear D. From germline, CDR1 is SEHNR and CDR2 FQNEAQ (reference sequence). V was trimmed by 7 bases and J by 2 bases, leaving 22 bases between them. This CDR3 spans 17 amino acids. The CDR3 nucleotides are TGTGCCAGCACCAATTCGATTACCACTGAAGACACAGATACGCAGTATTTT. Encoded protein: CASTNSITTEDTDTQYF.

This chain links TRBV2 with TRBJ2-2; D not certain. The germline V gene has CDR1 SNHLY and CDR2 FYNNEI. The V and J ends lost 7 bases and 5 bases respectively, with 17 bases between them. The CDR3 is 15 residues long. CDR3 region: CASIKRLEWTGELFF. The CDR3 nucleotides read TGTGCCAGCATCAAAAGGCTGGAGTGGACCGGGGAGCTGTTTTTT.